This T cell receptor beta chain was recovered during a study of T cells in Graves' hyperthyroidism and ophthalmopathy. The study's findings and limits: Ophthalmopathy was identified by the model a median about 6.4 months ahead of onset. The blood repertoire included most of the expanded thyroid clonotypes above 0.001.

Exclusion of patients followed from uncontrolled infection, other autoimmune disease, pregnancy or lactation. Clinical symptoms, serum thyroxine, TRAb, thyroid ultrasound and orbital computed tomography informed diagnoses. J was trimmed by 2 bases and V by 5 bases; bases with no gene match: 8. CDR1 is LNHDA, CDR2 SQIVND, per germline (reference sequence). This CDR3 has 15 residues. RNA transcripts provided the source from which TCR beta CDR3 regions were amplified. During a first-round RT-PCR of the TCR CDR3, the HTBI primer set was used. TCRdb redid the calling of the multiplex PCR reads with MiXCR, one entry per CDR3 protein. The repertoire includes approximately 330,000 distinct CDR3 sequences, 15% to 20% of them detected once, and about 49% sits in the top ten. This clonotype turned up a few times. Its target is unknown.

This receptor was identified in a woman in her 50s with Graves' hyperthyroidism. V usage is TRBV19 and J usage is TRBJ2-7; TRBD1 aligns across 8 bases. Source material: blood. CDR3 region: CASSPSTGAPYEQYF. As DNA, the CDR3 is TGTGCCAGTAGTCCTTCGACAGGGGCCCCCTACGAGCAGTACTTC.